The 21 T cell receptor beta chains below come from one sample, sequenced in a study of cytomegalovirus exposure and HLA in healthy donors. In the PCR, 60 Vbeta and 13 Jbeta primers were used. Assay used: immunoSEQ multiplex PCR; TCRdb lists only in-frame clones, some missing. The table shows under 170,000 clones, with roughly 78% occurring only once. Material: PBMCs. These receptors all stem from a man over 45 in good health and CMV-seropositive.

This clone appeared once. In DNA, the CDR3 is TGCGCCAGCAGCTTCCACGGTCGTTGGACTTCACAAGAGACCCAGTACTTC. Translated: CASSFHGRWTSQETQYF. The chain recombines TRBV5-1 with TRBJ2-5, with a possible D match to TRBD2 (5 bases). CDR3 size: 17 residues. Trimming left V 2 bases short and J 2 bases short, with 19 bases between. Germline lookup yields CDR1 SGHRS and CDR2 YFSETQ. Combining the CDR3 with reference TRBV5-1 and TRBJ2-5 gives the whole variable domain KAGVTQTPRYLIKTRGQQVTLSCSPISGHRSVSWYQQTPGQGLQFLFEYFSETQRNKGNFPGRFSGRQFSNSRSEMNVSTLELGDSALYLCASSFHGRWTSQETQYFGPGTRLLVL.

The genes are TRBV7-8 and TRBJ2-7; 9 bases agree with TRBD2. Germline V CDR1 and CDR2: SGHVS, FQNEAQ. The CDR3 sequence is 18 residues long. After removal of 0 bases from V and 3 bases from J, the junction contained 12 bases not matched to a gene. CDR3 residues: CASSLALGGLAGVYEQYF. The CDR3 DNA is TGTGCCAGCAGCTTAGCGTTAGGGGGCTTAGCGGGAGTCTACGAGCAGTACTTC.

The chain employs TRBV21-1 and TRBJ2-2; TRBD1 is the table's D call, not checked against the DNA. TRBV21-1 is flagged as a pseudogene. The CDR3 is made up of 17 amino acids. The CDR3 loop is CASSNKAQGLNTGELFF. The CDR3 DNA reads TGTGCCAGCAGCAATAAGGCCCAGGGGCTGAACACCGGGGAGCTGTTTTTT.

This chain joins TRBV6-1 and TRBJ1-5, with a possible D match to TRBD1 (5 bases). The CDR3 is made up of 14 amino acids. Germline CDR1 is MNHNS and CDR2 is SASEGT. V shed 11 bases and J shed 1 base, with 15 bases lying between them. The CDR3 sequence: CAVRRPGSNQPQHF. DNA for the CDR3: TGTGCCGTCCGGCGGCCAGGGAGCAATCAGCCCCAGCATTTT.

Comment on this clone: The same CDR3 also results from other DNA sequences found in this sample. The CDR3 loop reads CASSPPEGGNEKLFF. As DNA, the CDR3 is TGTGCCAGCTCGCCGCCTGAGGGTGGAAACGAAAAACTGTTTTTT. The chain combines TRBV18 with TRBJ1-4; D unresolved. In germline, CDR1 is KGHSH, CDR2 LQKENI. The CDR3 totals 15 residues. The V gene lost 6 bases and the J gene lost 8 bases, with 19 bases spanning the gap.

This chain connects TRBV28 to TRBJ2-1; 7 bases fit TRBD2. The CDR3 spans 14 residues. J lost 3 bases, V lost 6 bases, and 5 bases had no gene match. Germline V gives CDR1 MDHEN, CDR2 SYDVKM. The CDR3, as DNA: TGTGCCAGCAGCAATCTAGCGGTCTACAATGAGCAGTTCTTC. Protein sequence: CASSNLAVYNEQFF.

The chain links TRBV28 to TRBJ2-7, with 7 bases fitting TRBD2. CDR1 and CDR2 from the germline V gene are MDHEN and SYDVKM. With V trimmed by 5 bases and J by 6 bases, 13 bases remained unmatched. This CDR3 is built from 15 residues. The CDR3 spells CASSPILRERREQYF. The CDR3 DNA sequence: TGTGCCAGCAGTCCGATTCTGCGGGAGAGGCGCGAGCAGTACTTC.

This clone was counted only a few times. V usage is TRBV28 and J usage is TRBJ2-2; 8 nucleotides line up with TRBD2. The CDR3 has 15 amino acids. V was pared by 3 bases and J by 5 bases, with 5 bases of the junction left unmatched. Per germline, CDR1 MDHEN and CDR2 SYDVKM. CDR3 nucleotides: TGTGCCAGCAGTTTCAGCGGGAGTTGGACCGGGGAGCTGTTTTTT. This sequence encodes CASSFSGSWTGELFF.

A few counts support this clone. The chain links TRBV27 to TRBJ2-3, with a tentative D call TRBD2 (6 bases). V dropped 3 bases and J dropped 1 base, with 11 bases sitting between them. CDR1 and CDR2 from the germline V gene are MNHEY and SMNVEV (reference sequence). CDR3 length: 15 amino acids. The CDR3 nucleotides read TGTGCCAGCAGTTTCGGAGGGCCTCGCACAGATACGCAGTATTTT. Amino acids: CASSFGGPRTDTQYF.

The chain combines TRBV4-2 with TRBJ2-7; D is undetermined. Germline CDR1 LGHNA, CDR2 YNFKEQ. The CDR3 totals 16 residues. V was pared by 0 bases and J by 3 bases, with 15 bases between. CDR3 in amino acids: CASSQDSASDLYEQYF. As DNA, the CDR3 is TGTGCCAGCAGCCAAGATTCCGCCAGCGACCTCTACGAGCAGTACTTC.

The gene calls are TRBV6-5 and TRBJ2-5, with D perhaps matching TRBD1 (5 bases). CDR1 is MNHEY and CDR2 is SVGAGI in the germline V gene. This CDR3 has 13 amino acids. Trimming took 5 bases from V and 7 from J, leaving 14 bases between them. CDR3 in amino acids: CASSPRDGGTQYF. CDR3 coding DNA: TGTGCCAGCAGTCCCAGGGATGGTGGGACCCAGTACTTC.

The CDR3 DNA sequence: TGTGCCAGCAGCCTCATCGACAGGGGAGATTACAATGAGCAGTTCTTC. Its translation is CASSLIDRGDYNEQFF. This chain joins TRBV28 and TRBJ2-1; 8 bases are shared with TRBD1. CDR3 length: 16 residues. Germline V gene lookup returns CDR1 MDHEN and CDR2 SYDVKM. With V trimmed by 6 bases and J by 4 bases, 11 bases remained unmatched.

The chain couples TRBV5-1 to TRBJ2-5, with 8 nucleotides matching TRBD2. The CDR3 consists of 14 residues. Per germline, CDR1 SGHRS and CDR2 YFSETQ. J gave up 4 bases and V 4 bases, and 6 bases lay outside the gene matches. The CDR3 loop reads CASSNSGNLETQYF. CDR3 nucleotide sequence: TGCGCCAGCAGCAATAGCGGGAATTTAGAGACCCAGTACTTC.

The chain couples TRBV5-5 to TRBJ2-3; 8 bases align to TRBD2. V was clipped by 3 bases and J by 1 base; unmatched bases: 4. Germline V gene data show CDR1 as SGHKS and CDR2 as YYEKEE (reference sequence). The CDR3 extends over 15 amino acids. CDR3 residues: CASSSATSGTDTQYF. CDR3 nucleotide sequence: TGTGCCAGCAGCTCAGCGACTAGCGGCACAGATACGCAGTATTTT. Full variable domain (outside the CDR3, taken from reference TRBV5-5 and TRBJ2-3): DAGVTQSPTHLIKTRGQQVTLRCSPISGHKSVSWYQQVLGQGPQFIFQYYEKEERGRGNFPDRFSARQFPNYSSELNVNALLLGDSALYLCASSSATSGTDTQYFGPGTRLTVL.

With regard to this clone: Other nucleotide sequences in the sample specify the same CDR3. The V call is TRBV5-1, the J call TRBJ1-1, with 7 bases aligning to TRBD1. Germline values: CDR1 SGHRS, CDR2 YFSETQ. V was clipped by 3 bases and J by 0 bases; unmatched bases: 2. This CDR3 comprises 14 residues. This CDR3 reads CASSSGQMNTEAFF. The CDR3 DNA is TGCGCCAGCAGCTCGGGACAGATGAACACTGAAGCTTTCTTT. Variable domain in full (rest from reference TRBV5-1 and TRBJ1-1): KAGVTQTPRYLIKTRGQQVTLSCSPISGHRSVSWYQQTPGQGLQFLFEYFSETQRNKGNFPGRFSGRQFSNSRSEMNVSTLELGDSALYLCASSSGQMNTEAFFGQGTRLTVV.

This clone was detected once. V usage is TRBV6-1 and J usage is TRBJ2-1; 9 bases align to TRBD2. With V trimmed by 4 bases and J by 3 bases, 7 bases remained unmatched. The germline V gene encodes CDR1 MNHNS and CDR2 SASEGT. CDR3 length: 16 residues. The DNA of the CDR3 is TGTGCCAGCAGTGGACGAGCGGGAGGAGGCTACAATGAGCAGTTCTTC. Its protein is CASSGRAGGGYNEQFF.

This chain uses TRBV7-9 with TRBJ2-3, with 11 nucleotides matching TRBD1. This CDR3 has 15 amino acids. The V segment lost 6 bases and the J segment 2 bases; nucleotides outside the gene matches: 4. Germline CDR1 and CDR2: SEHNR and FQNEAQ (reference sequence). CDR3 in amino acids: CASSGTGGDTDTQYF. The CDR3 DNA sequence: TGTGCCAGCAGTGGGACAGGGGGAGACACAGATACGCAGTATTTT.

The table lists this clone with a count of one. CDR3 amino acids: CSADSREEAFF. The CDR3 bases are TGCAGCGCCGACAGTCGCGAGGAAGCTTTCTTT. This chain links TRBV29-1 with TRBJ1-1, with D tentatively TRBD1 (5 bases). Trimming removed 7 bases at V and 8 bases at J, with 14 bases between. This CDR3 is built from 11 residues. The germline V gene encodes CDR1 SQVTM and CDR2 ANQGSEA.

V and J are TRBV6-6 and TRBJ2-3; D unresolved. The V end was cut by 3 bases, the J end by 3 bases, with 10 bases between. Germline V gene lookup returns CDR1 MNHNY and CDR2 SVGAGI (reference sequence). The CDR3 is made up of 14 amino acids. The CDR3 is CASSYGVQTDTQYF. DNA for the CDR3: TGTGCCAGCAGTTATGGTGTGCAGACAGATACGCAGTATTTT.

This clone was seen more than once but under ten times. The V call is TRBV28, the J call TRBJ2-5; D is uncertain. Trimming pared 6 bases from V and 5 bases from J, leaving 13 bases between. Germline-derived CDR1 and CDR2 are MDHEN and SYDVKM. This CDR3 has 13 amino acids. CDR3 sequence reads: CASSYLVGETQYF. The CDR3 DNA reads TGTGCCAGCAGCTACCTCGTCGGGGAGACCCAGTACTTC. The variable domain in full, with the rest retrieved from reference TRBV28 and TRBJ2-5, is DVKVTQSSRYLVKRTGEKVFLECVQDMDHENMFWYRQDPGLGLRLIYFSYDVKMKEKGDIPEGYSVSREKKERFSLILESASTNQTSMYLCASSYLVGETQYFGPGTRLLVL.

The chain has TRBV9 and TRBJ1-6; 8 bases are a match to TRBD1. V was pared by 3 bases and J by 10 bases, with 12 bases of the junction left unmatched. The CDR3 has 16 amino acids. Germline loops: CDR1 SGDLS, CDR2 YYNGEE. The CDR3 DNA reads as TGTGCCAGCAGCGCCGAACTTACAGGGGGTCGGTCACCCCTCCACTTT. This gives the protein CASSAELTGGRSPLHF. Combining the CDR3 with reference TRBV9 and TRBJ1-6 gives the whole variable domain DSGVTQTPKHLITATGQRVTLRCSPRSGDLSVYWYQQSLDQGLQFLIQYYNGEERAKGNILERFSAQQFPDLHSELNLSSLELGDSALYFCASSAELTGGRSPLHFGNGTRLTVT.